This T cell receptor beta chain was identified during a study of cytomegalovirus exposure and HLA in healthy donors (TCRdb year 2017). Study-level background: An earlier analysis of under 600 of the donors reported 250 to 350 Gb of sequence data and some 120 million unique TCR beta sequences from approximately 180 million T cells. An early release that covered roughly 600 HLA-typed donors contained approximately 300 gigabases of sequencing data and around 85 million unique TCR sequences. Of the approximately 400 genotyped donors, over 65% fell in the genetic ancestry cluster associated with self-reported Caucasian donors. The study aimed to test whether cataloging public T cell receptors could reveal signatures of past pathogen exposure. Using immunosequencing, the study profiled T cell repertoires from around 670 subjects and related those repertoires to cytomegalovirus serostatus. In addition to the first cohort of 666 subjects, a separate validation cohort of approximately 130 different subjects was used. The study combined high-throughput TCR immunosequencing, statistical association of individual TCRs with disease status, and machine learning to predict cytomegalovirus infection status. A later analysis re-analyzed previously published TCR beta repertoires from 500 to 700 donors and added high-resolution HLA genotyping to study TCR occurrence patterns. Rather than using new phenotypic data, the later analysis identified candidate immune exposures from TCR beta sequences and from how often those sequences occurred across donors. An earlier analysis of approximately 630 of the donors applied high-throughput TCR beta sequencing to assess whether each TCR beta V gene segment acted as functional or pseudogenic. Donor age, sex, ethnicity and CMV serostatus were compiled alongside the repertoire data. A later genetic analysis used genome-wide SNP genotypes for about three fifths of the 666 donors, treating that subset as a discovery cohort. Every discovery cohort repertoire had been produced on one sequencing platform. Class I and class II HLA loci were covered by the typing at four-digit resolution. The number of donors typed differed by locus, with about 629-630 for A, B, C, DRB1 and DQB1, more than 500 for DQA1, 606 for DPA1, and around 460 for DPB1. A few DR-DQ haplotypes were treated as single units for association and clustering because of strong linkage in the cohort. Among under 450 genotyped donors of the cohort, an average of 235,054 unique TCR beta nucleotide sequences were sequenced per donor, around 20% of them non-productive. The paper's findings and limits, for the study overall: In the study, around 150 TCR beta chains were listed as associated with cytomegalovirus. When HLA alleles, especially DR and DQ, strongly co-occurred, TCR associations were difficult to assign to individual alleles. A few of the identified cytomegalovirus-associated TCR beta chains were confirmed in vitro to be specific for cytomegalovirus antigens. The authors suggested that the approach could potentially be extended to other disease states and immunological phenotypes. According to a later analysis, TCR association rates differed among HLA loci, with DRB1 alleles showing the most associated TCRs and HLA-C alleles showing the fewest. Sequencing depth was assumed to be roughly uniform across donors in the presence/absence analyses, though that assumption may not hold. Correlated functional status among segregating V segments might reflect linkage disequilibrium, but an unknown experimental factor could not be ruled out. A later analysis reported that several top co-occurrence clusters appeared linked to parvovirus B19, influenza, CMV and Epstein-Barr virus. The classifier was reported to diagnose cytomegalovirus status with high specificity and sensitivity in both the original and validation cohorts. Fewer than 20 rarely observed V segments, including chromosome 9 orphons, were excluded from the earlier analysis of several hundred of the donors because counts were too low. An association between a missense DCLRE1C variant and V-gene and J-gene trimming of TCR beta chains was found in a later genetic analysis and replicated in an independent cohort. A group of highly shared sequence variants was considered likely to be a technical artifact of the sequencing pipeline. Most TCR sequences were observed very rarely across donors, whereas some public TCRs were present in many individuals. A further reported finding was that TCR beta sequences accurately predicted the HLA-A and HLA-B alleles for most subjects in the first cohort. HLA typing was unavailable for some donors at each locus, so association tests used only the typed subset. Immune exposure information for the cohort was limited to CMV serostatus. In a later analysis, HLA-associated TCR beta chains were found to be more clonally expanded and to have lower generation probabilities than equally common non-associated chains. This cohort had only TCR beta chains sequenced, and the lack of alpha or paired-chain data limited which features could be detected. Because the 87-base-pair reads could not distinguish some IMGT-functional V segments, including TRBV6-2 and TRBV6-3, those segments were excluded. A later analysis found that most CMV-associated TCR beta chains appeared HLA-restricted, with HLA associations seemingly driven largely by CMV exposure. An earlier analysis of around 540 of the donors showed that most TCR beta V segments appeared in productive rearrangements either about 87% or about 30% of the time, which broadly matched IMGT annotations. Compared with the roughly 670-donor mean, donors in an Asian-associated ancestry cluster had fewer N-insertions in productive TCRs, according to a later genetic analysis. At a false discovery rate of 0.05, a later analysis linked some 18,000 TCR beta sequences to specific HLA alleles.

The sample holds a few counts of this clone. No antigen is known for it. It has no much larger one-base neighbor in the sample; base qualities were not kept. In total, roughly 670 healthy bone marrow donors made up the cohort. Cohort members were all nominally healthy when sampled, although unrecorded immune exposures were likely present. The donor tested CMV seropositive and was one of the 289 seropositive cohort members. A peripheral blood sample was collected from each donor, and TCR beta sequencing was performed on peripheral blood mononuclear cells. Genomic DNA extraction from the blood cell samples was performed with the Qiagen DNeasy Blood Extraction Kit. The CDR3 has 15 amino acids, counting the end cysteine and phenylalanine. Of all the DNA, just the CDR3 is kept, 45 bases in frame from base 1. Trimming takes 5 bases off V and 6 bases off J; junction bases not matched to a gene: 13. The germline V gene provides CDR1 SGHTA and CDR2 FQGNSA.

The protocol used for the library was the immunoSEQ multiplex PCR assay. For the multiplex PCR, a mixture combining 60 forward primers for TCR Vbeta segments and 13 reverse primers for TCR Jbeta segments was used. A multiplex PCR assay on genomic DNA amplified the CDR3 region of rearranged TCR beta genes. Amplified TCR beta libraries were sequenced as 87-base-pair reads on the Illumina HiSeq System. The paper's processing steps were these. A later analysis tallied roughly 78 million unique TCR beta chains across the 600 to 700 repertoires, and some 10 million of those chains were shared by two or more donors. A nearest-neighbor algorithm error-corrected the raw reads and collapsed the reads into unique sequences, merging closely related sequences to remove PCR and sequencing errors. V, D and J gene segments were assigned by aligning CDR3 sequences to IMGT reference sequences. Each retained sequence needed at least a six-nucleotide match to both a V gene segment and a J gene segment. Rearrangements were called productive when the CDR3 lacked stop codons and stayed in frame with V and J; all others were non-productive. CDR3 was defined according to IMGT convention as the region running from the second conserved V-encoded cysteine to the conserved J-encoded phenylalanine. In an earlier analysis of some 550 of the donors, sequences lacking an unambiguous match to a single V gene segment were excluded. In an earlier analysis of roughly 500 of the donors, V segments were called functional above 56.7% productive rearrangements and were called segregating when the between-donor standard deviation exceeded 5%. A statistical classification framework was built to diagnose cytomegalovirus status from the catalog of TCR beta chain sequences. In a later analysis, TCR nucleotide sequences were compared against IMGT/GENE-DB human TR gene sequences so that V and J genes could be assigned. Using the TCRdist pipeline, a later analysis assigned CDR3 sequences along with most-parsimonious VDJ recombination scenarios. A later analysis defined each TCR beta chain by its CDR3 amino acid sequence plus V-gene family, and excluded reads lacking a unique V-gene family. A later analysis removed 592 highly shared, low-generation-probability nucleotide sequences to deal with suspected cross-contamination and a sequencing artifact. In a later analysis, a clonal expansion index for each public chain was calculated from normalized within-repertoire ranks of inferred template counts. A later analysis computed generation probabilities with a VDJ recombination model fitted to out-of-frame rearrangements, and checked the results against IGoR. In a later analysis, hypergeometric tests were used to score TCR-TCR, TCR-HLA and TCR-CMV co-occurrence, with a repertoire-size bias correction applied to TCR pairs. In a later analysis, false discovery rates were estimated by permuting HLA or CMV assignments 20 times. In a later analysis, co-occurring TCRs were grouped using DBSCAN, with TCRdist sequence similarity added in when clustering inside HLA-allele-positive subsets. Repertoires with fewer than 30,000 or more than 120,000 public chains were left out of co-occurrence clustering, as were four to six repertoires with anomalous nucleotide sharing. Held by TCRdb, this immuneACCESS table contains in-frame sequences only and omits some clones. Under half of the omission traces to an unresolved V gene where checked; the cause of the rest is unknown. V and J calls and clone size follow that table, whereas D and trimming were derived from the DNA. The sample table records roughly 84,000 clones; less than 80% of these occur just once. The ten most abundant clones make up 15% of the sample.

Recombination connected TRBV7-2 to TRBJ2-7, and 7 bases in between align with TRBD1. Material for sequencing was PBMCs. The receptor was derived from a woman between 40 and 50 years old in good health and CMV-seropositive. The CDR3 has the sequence CASSATRGLAGEQYF. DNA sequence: TGTGCCAGCAGCGCGACCAGGGGGTTGGCGGGCGAGCAGTACTTC.